This T cell receptor (beta chain) was captured by sequencing in a study of T-cell memory formation after mild COVID-19. The study's findings and limits: Contracting clones from day 15 to 85 showed balanced CD4/CD8; later expanders favored CD4+. Some clones that responded turned up in pre-infection memory, which suggests that cross-reactive memory joined in.

With respect to this clonotype: The target antigen is unknown.

V dropped 5 bases and J dropped 5 bases, with 12 bases sitting between them. CDR3 length: 12 residues. Germline V gene lookup returns CDR1 DFQATT and CDR2 SNEGSKA (reference sequence). From the 5' RACE reads, TCRdb called clonotypes with MiXCR, one entry per CDR3 protein. The sample consists of over 350,000 distinct CDR3 sequences, about 17% of them appearing once. The J gene is TRBJ2-5, the V gene TRBV20-1; perhaps TRBD2 as D (6 bases). This clonotype was sampled from a man in his late teens or twenties who had mild COVID-19 (a few samples of this study predate the infection). Cell type and time point are not known. Material: PBMCs or a T cell subset sorted from them (not recorded which). The DNA for the CDR3 is TGCAGTGCTGCGCGGGGTGAGGAGACCCAGTACTTC. As protein: CSAARGEETQYF.